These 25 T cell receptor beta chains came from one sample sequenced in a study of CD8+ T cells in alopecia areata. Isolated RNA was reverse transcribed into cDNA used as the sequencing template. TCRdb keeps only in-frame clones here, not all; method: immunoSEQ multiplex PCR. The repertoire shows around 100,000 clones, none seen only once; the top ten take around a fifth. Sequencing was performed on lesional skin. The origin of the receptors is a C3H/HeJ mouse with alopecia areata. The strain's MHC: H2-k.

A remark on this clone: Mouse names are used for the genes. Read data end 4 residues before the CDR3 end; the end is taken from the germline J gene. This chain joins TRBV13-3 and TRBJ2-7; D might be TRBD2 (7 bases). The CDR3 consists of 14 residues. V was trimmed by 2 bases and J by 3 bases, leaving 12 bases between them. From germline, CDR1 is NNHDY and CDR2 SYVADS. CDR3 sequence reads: CASSEGGGGYEQYF. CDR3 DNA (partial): TGTGCCAGCAGTGAAGGGGGGGGAGGCTAT.

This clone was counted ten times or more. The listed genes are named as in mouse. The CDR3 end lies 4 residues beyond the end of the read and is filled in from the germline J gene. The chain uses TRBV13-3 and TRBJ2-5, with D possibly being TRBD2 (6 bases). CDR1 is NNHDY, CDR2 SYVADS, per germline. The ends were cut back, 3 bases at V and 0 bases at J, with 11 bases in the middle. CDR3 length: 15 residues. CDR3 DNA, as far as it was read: TGTGCCAGCAGTGCCCTGGGGTATAACCAAGAC. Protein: CASSALGYNQD. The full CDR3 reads CASSALGYNQDTQYF.

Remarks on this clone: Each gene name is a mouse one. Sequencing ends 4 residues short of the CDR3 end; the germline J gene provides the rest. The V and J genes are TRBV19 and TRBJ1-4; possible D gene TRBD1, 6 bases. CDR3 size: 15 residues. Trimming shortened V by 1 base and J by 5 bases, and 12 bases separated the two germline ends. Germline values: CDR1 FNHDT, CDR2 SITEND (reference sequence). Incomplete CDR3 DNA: TGTGCCAGCAGTATAACCCAGGGGCGGAACGAA. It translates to CASSITQGRNE. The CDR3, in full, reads CASSITQGRNERLFF.

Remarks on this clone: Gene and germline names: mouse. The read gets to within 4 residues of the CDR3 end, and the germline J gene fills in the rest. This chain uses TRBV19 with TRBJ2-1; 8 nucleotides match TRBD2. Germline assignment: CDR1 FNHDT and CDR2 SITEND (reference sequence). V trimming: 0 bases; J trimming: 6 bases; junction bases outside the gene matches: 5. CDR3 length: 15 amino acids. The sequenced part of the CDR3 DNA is TGTGCCAGCAGTATAGCTTCAACTGGGGGTGCT. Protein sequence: CASSIASTGGA. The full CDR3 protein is CASSIASTGGAEQFF. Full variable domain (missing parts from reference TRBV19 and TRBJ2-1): GGIITQTPKFLIGQEGQKLTLKCQQNFNHDTMYWYRQDSGKGLRLIYYSITENDLQKGDLSEGYDASREKKSSFSLTVTSAQKNEMAVFLCASSIASTGGAEQFFGPGTRLTVL.

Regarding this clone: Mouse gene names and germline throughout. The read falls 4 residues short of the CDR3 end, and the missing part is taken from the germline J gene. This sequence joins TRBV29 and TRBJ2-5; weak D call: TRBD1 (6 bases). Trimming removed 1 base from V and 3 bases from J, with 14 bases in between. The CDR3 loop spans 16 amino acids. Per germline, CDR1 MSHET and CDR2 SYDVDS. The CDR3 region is CASSLLVGGQQDTQYF. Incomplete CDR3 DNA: TGTGCTAGCAGTTTATTAGTAGGGGGACAACAAGAC. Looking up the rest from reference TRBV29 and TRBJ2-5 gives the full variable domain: DMKVTQMPRYLIKRMGENVLLECGQDMSHETMYWYRQDPGLGLQLIYISYDVDSNSEGDIPKGYRVSRKKREHFSLILDSAKTNQTSVYFCASSLLVGGQQDTQYFGPGTRLLVL.

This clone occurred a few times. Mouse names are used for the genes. Here the CDR3 reads CASSRGGQNTLYF. The CDR3 bases that were read are TGTGCTAGCAGCCGGGGGGGCCAAAAC. This chain uses TRBV17 with TRBJ2-4; 8 nucleotides line up with TRBD2. The CDR3 goes on 4 residues after the read ends, and that part is filled in from the germline J gene. V shed 6 bases, J shed 3 bases, and the junction held 2 bases outside the gene matches. The CDR3 is made up of 13 amino acids. Germline-derived CDR1 and CDR2 are MNHDT and YYDKIL.

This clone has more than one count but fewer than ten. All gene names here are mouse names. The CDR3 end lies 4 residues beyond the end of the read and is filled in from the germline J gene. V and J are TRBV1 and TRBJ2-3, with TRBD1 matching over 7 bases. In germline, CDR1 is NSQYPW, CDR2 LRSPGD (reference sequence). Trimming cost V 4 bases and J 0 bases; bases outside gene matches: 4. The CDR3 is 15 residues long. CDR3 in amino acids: CTCSGRDSSAETLYF. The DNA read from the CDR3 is TGCACCTGCAGTGGGAGGGACAGTAGTGCAGAA.

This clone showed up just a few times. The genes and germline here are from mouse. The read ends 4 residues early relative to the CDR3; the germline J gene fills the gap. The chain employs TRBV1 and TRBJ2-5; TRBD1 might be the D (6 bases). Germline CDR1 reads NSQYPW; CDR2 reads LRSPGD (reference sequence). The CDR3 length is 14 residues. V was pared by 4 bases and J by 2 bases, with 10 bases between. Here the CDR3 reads CTCSDRDGQDTQYF. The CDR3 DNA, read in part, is TGCACCTGCAGTGACAGGGATGGCCAAGAC. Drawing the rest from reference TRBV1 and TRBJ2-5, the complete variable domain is VTLLEQNPRWRLVPRGQAVNLRCILKNSQYPWMSWYQQDLQKQLQWLFTLRSPGDKEVKSLPGADYLATRVTDTELRLQVANMSQGRTLYCTCSDRDGQDTQYFGPGTRLLVL.

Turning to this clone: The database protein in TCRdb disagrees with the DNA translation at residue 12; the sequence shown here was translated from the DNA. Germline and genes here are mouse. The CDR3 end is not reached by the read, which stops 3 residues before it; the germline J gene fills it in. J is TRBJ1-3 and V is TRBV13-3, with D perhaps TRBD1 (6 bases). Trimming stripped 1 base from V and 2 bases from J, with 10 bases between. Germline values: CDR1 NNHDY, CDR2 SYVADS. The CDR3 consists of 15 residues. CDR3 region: CASSDTGRTGNTLYF. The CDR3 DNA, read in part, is TGTGCCAGCAGTGATACAGGGAGGACTGGAAATACG.

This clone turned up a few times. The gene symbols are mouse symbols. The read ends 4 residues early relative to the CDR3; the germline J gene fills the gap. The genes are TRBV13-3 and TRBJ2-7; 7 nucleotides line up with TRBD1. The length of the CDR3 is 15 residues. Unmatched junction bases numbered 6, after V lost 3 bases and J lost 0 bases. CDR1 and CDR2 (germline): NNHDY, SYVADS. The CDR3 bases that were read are TGTGCCAGCAGTGGAGGGGACAGTAGCTCCTAT. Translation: CASSGGDSSSY. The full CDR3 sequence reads CASSGGDSSSYEQYF.

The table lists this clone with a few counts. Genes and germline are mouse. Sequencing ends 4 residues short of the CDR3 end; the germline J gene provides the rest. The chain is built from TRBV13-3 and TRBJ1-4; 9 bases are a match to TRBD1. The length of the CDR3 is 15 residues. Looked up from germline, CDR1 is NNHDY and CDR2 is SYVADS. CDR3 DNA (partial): TGTGCCAGCAGTGATGGGGACAGGGATCCCGAA. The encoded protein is CASSDGDRDPE. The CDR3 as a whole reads CASSDGDRDPERLFF.

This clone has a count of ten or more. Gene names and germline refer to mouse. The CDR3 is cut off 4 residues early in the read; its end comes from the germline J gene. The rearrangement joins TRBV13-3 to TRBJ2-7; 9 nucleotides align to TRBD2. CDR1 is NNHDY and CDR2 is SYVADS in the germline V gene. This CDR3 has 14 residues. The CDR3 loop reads CASSDRGTGYEQYF. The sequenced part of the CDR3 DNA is TGTGCCAGCAGTGATCGGGGGACTGGGTAT.

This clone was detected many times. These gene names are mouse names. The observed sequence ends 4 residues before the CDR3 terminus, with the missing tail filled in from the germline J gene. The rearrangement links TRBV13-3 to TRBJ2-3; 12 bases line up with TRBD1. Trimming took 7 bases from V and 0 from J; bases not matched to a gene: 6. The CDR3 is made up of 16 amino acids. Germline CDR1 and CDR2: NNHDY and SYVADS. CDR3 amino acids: CASLGQGARSAETLYF. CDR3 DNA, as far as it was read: TGTGCCAGCCTGGGACAGGGGGCGCGGAGTGCAGAA.

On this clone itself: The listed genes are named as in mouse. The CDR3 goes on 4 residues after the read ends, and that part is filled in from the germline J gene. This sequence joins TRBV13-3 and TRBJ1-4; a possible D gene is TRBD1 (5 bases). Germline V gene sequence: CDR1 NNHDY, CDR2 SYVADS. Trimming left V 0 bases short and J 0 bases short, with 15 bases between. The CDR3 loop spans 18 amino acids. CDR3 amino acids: CASSDAGQGPISNERLFF. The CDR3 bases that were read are TGTGCCAGCAGTGATGCAGGGCAGGGCCCTATTTCCAACGAA.

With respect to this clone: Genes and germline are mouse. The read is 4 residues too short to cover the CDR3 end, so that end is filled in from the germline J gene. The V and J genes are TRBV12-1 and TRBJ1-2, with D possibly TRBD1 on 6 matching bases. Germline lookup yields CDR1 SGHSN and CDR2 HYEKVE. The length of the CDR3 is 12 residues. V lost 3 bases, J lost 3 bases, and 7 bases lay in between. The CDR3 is CASSYRDSDYTF. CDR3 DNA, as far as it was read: TGTGCCAGCTCTTACAGGGACTCC.

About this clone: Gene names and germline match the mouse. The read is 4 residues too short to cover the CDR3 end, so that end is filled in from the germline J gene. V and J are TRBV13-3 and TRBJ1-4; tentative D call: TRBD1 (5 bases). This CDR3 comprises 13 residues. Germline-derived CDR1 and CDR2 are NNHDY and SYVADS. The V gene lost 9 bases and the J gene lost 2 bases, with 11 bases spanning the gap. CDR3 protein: CATHGQSNERLFF. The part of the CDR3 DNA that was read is TGTGCCACCCACGGACAATCCAACGAA. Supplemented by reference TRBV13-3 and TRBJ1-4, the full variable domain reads EAAVTQSPRSKVAVTGGKVTLSCHQTNNHDYMYWYRQDTGHGLRLIHYSYVADSTEKGDIPDGYKASRPSQENFSLILELASLSQTAVYFCATHGQSNERLFFGHGTKLSVL.

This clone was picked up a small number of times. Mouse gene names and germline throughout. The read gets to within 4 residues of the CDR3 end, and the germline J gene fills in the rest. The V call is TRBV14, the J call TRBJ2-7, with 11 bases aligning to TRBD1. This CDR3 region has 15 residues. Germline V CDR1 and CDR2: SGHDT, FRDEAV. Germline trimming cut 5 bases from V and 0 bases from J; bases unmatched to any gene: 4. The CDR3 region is CASSRGTGGSYEQYF. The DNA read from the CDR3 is TGTGCCAGCAGCCGCGGGACAGGGGGCTCCTAT.

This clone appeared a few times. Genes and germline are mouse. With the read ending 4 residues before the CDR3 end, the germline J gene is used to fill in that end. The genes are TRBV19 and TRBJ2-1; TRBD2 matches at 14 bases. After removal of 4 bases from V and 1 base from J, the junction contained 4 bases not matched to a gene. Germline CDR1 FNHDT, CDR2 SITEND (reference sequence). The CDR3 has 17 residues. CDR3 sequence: CASSRDWGGANYAEQFF. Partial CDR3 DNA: TGTGCCAGCAGTCGGGACTGGGGGGGCGCGAACTATGCT.

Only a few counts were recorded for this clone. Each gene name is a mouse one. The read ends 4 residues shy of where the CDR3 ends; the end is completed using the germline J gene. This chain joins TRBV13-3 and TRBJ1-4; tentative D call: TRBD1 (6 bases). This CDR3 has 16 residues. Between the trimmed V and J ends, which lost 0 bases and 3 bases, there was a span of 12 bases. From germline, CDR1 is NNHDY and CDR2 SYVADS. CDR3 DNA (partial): TGTGCCAGCAGTGATGCAAAGGGGGGCACCAACGAA. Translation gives CASSDAKGGTNE. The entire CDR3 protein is CASSDAKGGTNERLFF.

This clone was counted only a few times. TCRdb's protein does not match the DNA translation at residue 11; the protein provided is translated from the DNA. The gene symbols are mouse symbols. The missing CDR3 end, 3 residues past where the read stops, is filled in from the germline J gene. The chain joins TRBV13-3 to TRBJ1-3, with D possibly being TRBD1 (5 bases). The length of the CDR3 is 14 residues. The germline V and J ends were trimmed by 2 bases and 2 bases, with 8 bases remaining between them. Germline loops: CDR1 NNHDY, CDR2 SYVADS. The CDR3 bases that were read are TGTGCCAGCAGTGACGTACAGGCTGGAAATACG. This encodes CASSDVQAGNT. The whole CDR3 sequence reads CASSDVQAGNTLYF. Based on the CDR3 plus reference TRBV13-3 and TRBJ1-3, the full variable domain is EAAVTQSPRSKVAVTGGKVTLSCHQTNNHDYMYWYRQDTGHGLRLIHYSYVADSTEKGDIPDGYKASRPSQENFSLILELASLSQTAVYFCASSDVQAGNTLYFGEGSRLIVV.

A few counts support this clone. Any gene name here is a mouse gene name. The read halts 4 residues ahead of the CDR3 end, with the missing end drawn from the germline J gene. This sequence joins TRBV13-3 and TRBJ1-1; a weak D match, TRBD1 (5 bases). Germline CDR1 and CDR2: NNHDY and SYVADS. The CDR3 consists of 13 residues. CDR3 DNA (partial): TGTGCCAGCAGTGATTCCCGGACATCA. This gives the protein CASSDSRTS. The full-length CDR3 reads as CASSDSRTSEVFF.

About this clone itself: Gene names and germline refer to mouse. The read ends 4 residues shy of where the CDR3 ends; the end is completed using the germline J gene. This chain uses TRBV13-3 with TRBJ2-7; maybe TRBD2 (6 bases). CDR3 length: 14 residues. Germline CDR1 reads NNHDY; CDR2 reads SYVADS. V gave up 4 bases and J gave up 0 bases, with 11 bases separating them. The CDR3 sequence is CASSPDWYSYEQYF. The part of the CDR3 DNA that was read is TGTGCCAGCAGTCCCGACTGGTACTCCTAT.

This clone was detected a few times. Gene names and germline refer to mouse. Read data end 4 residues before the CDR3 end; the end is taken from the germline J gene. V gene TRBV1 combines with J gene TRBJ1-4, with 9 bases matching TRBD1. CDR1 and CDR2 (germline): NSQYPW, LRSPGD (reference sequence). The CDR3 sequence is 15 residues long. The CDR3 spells CTCSAWGQGGERLFF. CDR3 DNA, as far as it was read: TGCACCTGCAGTGCGTGGGGACAGGGAGGCGAA.

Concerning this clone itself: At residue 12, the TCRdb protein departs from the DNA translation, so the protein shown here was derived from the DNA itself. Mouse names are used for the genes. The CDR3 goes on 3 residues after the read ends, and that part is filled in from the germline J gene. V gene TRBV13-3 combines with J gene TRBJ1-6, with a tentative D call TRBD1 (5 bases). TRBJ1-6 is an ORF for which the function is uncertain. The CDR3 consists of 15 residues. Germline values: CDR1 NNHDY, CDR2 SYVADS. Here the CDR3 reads CANSDRGERNSPLYF. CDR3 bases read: TGTGCCAACAGTGATCGGGGGGAGAGGAATTCGCCC.

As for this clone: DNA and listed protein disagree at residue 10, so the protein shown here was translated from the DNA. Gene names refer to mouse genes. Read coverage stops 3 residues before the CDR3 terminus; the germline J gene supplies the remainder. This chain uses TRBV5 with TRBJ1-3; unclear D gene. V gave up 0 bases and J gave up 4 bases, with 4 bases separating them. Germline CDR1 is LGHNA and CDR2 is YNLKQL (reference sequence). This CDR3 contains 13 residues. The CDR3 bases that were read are TGTGCCAGCAGCCAAGAGGGGGGAAATACG. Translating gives CASSQEGGNT. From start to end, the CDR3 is CASSQEGGNTLYF.